A single T cell receptor (beta chain) is shown here with its context. These data come from a study of CD8 T cells in Susac syndrome. CDR1 is DFQATT and CDR2 is SNEGSKA in the germline V gene (reference sequence). The CDR3 totals 15 residues. Trimming removed 1 base at V and 4 bases at J, with 16 bases between. RNA amounts of roughly 0.45 to 1 ug underwent reverse transcription with random hexamers. Via MiXCR, TCRdb re-called the immunoSEQ multiplex PCR reads, giving one row per CDR3 protein. The table includes 200,000 to 250,000 distinct CDR3 sequences, 95% detected once. Sequencing input: CD4+ T cells from PBMCs. This receptor was taken from a human donor with multiple sclerosis. This chain links TRBV20-1 with TRBJ2-5, with a possible D match to TRBD2 (7 bases). DNA of the CDR3: TGCAGTGCTAGAGCACCGACGGGGGGCCGAGAGACCCAGTACTTC. This translates into CSARAPTGGRETQYF.